A selection of T cell receptor beta chains follows, all from one sample in a study of response to subunit inactivated influenza vaccine. TCRdb reprocessed the RT-PCR reads via MiXCR and lists one record per CDR3 protein. The repertoire holds approximately 170,000 distinct CDR3 sequences, with approximately 12% as singletons. In addition, the sample was reused for a study of T cells expressing NK-cell markers.

This material consisted of CD8+ T cells sorted from PBMCs, taken 11 to 12 days after vaccination. Receptor source: a man over 45 who received an inactivated influenza vaccine. Each CDR3 is given with its conserved first and last residue. The order of the fields is J gene, clone size, D gene, V gene, CDR3 protein, CDR3 DNA. A D gene is named only where the DNA matches it firmly. Clone size is not always given. Where it is, it says once, few, many or a class for expanded clones.

TRBJ2-7 many . TRBV15 CATSRDRGHEQYF TGTGCCACCAGCAGAGACAGGGGCCACGAGCAGTACTTC
TRBJ2-1 few . TRBV6-2/TRBV6-3 CASSYSGWEQFF TGTGCCAGCAGTTACTCGGGGTGGGAGCAGTTCTTC
TRBJ2-3 . . TRBV27 CASSPGQFTDTQYF TGTGCCAGCAGTCCCGGACAGTTCACAGATACGCAGTATTTT
TRBJ2-1 few TRBD1 TRBV11-2 CASSFLGTAYNEQFF TGTGCCAGCAGCTTTCTGGGGACAGCTTACAATGAGCAGTTCTTC
TRBJ2-5 many TRBD2 TRBV3-1 CASSDGLAGSETQYF TGTGCCAGCAGTGACGGACTAGCGGGATCAGAGACCCAGTACTTC
TRBJ2-7 many TRBD1 TRBV4-3 CASSDAGGYEQYF TGCGCCAGCAGCGATGCAGGGGGCTACGAGCAGTACTTC
TRBJ2-5 . TRBD1 TRBV11-2 CASSLDFGTGIGETQYF TGTGCCAGCAGCTTAGATTTTGGGACAGGGATTGGGGAGACCCAGTACTTC
TRBJ2-2 few . TRBV20-1 CSAVDRNTGELFF TGCAGTGCTGTGGACAGGAACACCGGGGAGCTGTTTTTT
TRBJ1-5 . TRBD1 TRBV23-1 CASSQSTGYNQPQHF TGCGCCAGCAGTCAATCGACAGGGTACAATCAGCCCCAGCATTTT
TRBJ2-5 few . TRBV27 CASTPRDKYQETQYF TGTGCCAGCACCCCCCGGGACAAGTACCAAGAGACCCAGTACTTC
TRBJ1-1 few . TRBV2 CASSAIQRGSAEAFF TGTGCCAGCAGCGCTATTCAGAGGGGGAGCGCTGAAGCTTTCTTT
TRBJ2-2 . . TRBV6-5 CASSYSGGGHGELFF TGTGCCAGCAGTTACTCAGGGGGAGGCCACGGGGAGCTGTTTTTT
TRBJ1-1 many . TRBV27 CASRLGLNTEAFF TGTGCCAGCAGGCTGGGACTGAACACTGAAGCTTTCTTT
TRBJ2-1 . TRBD2 TRBV12-3/TRBV12-4 CASSPGTSGGDEQFF TGTGCCAGCAGCCCCGGGACTAGCGGTGGGGATGAGCAGTTCTTC
TRBJ1-6 few . TRBV19 CASSHRRYNSPLHF TGTGCCAGTAGTCATCGGAGGTATAATTCACCCCTCCACTTT
TRBJ2-7 few . TRBV6-5 CASSYGPNEQYF TGTGCCAGCAGTTACGGGCCAAACGAGCAGTACTTC
TRBJ2-2 many TRBD1 TRBV12-3/TRBV12-4 CASSSPTGAAGELFF TGTGCCAGCAGCTCACCAACAGGGGCGGCCGGGGAGCTGTTTTTT
TRBJ2-5 . TRBD2 TRBV6-2/TRBV6-3 CAIKRVLAGMETQYF TGTGCCATTAAACGAGTCCTAGCGGGGATGGAGACCCAGTACTTC
TRBJ2-1 . TRBD2 TRBV20-1 CSAFMTSGNSGAEQFF TGCAGTGCTTTTATGACTAGCGGGAACTCGGGGGCTGAGCAGTTCTTC
TRBJ1-5 few . TRBV12-3/TRBV12-4 CASSPGGYSNQPQHF TGTGCCAGCAGCCCGGGGGGCTATAGCAATCAGCCCCAGCATTTT
TRBJ2-2 . . TRBV15 CATSSGDGWIGELFF TGTGCCACCAGCAGTGGGGACGGGTGGATCGGGGAGCTGTTTTTT
TRBJ2-7 . . TRBV20-1 CSARDGAGHIIYEQYF TGCAGTGCTAGAGATGGGGCAGGCCATATAATCTACGAGCAGTACTTC
TRBJ2-7 . TRBD1 TRBV28 CASSRGQHHEQYF TGTGCCAGCAGTCGGGGACAGCACCACGAGCAGTACTTC
TRBJ1-1 . . TRBV12-3/TRBV12-4 CASSLQGSGTEAFF TGTGCCAGCAGTTTACAGGGATCAGGTACTGAAGCTTTCTTT
TRBJ2-1 many TRBD2 TRBV9 CASSVGAGLAGIYNEQFF TGTGCCAGCAGCGTAGGCGCAGGACTAGCGGGGATATACAATGAGCAGTTCTTC
TRBJ2-3 few . TRBV5-1 CASSDGRSTDTQYF TGCGCCAGCAGCGACGGGCGGAGCACAGATACGCAGTATTTT
TRBJ1-2 few . TRBV5-1 CASSPGARGPNYGYTF TGCGCCAGCAGTCCAGGCGCACGAGGCCCTAACTATGGCTACACCTTC